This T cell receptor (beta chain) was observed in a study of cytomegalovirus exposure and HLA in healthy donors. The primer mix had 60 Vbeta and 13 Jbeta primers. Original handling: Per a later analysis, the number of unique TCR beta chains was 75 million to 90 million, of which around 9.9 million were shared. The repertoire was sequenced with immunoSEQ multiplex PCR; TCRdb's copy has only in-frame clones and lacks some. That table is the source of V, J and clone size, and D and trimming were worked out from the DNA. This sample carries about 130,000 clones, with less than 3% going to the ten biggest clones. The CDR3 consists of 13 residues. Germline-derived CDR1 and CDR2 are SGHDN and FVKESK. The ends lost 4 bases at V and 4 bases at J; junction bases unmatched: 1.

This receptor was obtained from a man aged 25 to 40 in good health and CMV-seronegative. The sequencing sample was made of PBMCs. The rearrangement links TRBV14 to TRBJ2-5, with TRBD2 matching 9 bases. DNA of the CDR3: TGTGCCAGCAGCCTAGCGGGAGCAGAGACCCAGTACTTC. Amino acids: CASSLAGAETQYF.